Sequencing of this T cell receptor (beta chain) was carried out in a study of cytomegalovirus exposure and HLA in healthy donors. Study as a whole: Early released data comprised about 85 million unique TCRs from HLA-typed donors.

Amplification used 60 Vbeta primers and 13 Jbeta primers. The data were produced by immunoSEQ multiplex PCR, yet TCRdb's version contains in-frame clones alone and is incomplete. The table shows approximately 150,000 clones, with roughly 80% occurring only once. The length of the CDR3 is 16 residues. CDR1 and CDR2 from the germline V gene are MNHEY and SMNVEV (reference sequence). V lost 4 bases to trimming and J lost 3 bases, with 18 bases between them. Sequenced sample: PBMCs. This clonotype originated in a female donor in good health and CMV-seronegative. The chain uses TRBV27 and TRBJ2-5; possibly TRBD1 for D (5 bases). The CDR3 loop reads CASSSTAGFPKETQYF. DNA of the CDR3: TGTGCCAGCAGTTCGACCGCAGGGTTCCCGAAAGAGACCCAGTACTTC.